What follows are 13 T cell receptor beta chains derived from one specimen sequenced in a study of chemoradiotherapy in HPV16-positive cancers. This table comes from immunoSEQ multiplex PCR, and its TCRdb copy is limited to in-frame clones, with some not included. The data hold 65,000 to 80,000 clones, with around nine tenths observed a single time. The sequencing here drew on blood, taken from a patient who underwent chemoradiotherapy. The origin of the receptors is a human donor with HPV-associated anogenital cancer.

The chain carries TRBV6-5 and TRBJ2-3; the D call may be TRBD1 or TRBD2 (6 bases each). The CDR3 has 14 amino acids. Germline V gene data show CDR1 as MNHEY and CDR2 as SVGAGI. The ends were cut back, 4 bases at V and 6 bases at J, with 14 bases in the middle. DNA for the CDR3: TGTGCCAGCAGTTTGGGGGGCGAAAGGGATACGCAGTATTTT. This encodes CASSLGGERDTQYF.

This sequence joins TRBV6-6 and TRBJ2-4, with a tentative D call TRBD2 (5 bases). The ends were cut back, 6 bases at V and 2 bases at J, with 8 bases in the middle. CDR3 size: 13 residues. Looked up from germline, CDR1 is MNHNY and CDR2 is SVGAGI (reference sequence). This chain's CDR3 is CASREGSKNIQYF. DNA of the CDR3: TGTGCCAGCAGAGAGGGTTCCAAAAACATTCAGTACTTC.

The chain employs TRBV7-9 and TRBJ1-3, with unresolved D. This CDR3 region has 13 residues. Germline loops: CDR1 SEHNR, CDR2 FQNEAQ (reference sequence). Trimming cost V 1 base and J 2 bases, with 3 bases left between them. This CDR3 is CASSLEAGNTIYF. Written as DNA, the CDR3 is TGTGCCAGCAGCTTAGAGGCTGGAAACACCATATATTTT.

The CDR3 is CASSLDRANTEAFF. The CDR3 DNA sequence: TGCGCCAGCAGCTTGGACAGGGCGAACACTGAAGCTTTCTTT. V gene TRBV5-1 combines with J gene TRBJ1-1; maybe TRBD1 (6 bases). The CDR3 has 14 amino acids. Germline V gene lookup returns CDR1 SGHRS and CDR2 YFSETQ. V lost 0 bases and J 1 base, leaving 7 bases between the germline ends.

The chain is built from TRBV9 and TRBJ2-1, with D tentatively TRBD1 or TRBD2 (5 bases each). The V gene lost 3 bases and the J gene lost 0 bases, with 13 bases spanning the gap. CDR1 SGDLS and CDR2 YYNGEE come from the germline V gene. CDR3 size: 16 residues. The CDR3 region is CASSAGTASSYNEQFF. The CDR3 nucleotides are TGTGCCAGCAGCGCCGGGACGGCGAGCTCCTACAATGAGCAGTTCTTC.

The chain couples TRBV6-5 to TRBJ2-7; 7 positions agree with TRBD2. V shed 2 bases, J shed 2 bases, and the junction held 3 bases outside the gene matches. CDR3 length equals 14 residues. CDR1 MNHEY and CDR2 SVGAGI come from the germline V gene. The CDR3 DNA sequence: TGTGCCAGCAGTTACGTAGCGGGCCCCTACGAGCAGTACTTC. Translating gives CASSYVAGPYEQYF.

This chain links TRBV2 with TRBJ1-2; TRBD1 is a possible D gene (6 bases). The germline CDR1 and CDR2 sequences are SNHLY and FYNNEI. The CDR3 is 17 amino acids. Trimming stripped 1 base from V and 6 bases from J, with 21 bases between. CDR3 in amino acids: CASSEGGVTGIYNGYTF. Written as DNA, the CDR3 is TGTGCCAGCAGTGAAGGGGGGGTAACAGGGATATATAATGGCTACACCTTC.

CDR3 sequence reads: CASSWSTGSKYEQYF. The CDR3 nucleotides are TGTGCCAGCAGCTGGTCGACGGGGTCCAAGTACGAGCAGTACTTC. V gene TRBV5-4 combines with J gene TRBJ2-7; perhaps TRBD2 as D (5 bases). Trimming left V 3 bases short and J 4 bases short, with 17 bases between. Germline assignment: CDR1 SGHNT and CDR2 YYREEE (reference sequence). CDR3 length: 15 residues.

This clone showed up just once. The chain carries TRBV29-1 and TRBJ1-2; D is ambiguous. CDR3 length: 11 amino acids. Trimming took 8 bases from V and 3 from J, leaving 10 bases between them. Per germline, CDR1 SQVTM and CDR2 ANQGSEA. CDR3 sequence: CSLASYYGYTF. The CDR3 DNA sequence: TGCAGCCTTGCCAGCTACTATGGCTACACCTTC.

The chain joins TRBV6-1 to TRBJ1-1, with D uncertain. Germline V gives CDR1 MNHNS, CDR2 SASEGT. Trimming took off 6 bases at V and 7 bases at J, with 15 bases between the two ends. CDR3 size: 13 residues. This chain's CDR3 is CASSANRWYEAFF. In nucleotides, the CDR3 is TGTGCCAGCAGCGCGAACCGCTGGTATGAAGCTTTCTTT.

The gene calls are TRBV7-6 and TRBJ2-7; D call uncertain. CDR3 length: 12 residues. Germline assignment: CDR1 SGHVS and CDR2 FNYEAQ. Trimming removed 5 bases from V and 1 base from J, with 6 bases in between. The chain's CDR3 is CASSPISYEQYF. CDR3 coding DNA: TGTGCCAGCAGCCCCATTTCCTACGAGCAGTACTTC.

This clone was found once. V and J are TRBV28 and TRBJ1-2, with a tentative D call TRBD1 (6 bases). Germline V gene lookup returns CDR1 MDHEN and CDR2 SYDVKM. This CDR3 is 11 amino acids long. This CDR3 is CSSGGAYGYTF. In nucleotides, the CDR3 is TGTAGCAGCGGGGGCGCTTATGGCTACACCTTC.

The rearrangement uses TRBV19 and TRBJ2-4, with TRBD2 matching over 13 bases. After removal of 5 bases from V and 6 bases from J, the junction contained 7 bases not matched to a gene. The CDR3 runs to 16 residues. Germline V gene lookup returns CDR1 LNHDA and CDR2 SQIVND (reference sequence). The CDR3 reads CASSAGTSGNLNIQYF. The CDR3 DNA follows: TGTGCCAGTAGTGCCGGGACTAGCGGGAATCTAAACATTCAGTACTTC. Looking up the rest from reference TRBV19 and TRBJ2-4 gives the full variable domain: DGGITQSPKYLFRKEGQNVTLSCEQNLNHDAMYWYRQDPGQGLRLIYYSQIVNDFQKGDIAEGYSVSREKKESFPLTVTSAQKNPTAFYLCASSAGTSGNLNIQYFGAGTRLSVL.